This TCR beta chain was obtained from a study of shared clonotypes between healthy human individuals. Overall study: Three plates each covered CD4 naive and memory; CD8 naive two, CD8 memory one.

Evenly divided among several immunoSEQ plates was the genomic DNA of each subset. In the sorted-subset replicate PCRs, 150 to 250 ng DNA, roughly 30,000 T cell genomes, was used. Some clones are missing from TCRdb's copy, which holds only in-frame ones; the method was immunoSEQ multiplex PCR. The table includes around 2,100,000 clones, approximately 94% detected once. Trimming cost V 4 bases and J 0 bases, with 11 bases left between them. Germline CDR1 reads SGDLS; CDR2 reads YYNGEE. CDR3 length: 16 amino acids. Selected positively for CCR7 and CD45RO-negative, naive CD8 cells excluded terminally differentiated effector memory CD45RA+ cells. For this clone: What it recognizes is unknown.

General study findings and limits: Sequencing depth was expected to affect clonotype sharing among donors.

The sample taken for sequencing was naive CD8+ T cells sorted from blood. This receptor was taken from a man between 18 and 35 years old in good health. The chain joins TRBV9 to TRBJ1-6; D gene uncertain. CDR3 nucleotide sequence: TGTGCCAGCAGCCTAGAAGGGAGCTCCTATAATTCACCCCTCCACTTT. Translation gives CASSLEGSSYNSPLHF.